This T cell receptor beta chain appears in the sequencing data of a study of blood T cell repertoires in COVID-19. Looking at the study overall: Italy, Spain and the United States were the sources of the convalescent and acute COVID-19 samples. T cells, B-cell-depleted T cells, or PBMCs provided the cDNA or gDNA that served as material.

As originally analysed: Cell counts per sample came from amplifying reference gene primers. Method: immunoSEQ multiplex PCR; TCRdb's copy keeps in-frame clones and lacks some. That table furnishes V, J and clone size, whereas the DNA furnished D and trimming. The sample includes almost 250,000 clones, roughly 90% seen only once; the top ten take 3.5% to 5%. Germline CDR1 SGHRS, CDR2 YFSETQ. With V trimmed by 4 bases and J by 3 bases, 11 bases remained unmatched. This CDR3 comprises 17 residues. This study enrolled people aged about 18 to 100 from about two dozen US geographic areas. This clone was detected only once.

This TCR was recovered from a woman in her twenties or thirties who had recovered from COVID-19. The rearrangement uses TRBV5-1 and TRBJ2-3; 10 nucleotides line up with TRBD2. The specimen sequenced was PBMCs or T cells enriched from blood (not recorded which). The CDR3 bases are TGCGCCAGCAGCGGAACCTTAGCGGGAGGAAGGACAGATACGCAGTATTTT. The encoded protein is CASSGTLAGGRTDTQYF.